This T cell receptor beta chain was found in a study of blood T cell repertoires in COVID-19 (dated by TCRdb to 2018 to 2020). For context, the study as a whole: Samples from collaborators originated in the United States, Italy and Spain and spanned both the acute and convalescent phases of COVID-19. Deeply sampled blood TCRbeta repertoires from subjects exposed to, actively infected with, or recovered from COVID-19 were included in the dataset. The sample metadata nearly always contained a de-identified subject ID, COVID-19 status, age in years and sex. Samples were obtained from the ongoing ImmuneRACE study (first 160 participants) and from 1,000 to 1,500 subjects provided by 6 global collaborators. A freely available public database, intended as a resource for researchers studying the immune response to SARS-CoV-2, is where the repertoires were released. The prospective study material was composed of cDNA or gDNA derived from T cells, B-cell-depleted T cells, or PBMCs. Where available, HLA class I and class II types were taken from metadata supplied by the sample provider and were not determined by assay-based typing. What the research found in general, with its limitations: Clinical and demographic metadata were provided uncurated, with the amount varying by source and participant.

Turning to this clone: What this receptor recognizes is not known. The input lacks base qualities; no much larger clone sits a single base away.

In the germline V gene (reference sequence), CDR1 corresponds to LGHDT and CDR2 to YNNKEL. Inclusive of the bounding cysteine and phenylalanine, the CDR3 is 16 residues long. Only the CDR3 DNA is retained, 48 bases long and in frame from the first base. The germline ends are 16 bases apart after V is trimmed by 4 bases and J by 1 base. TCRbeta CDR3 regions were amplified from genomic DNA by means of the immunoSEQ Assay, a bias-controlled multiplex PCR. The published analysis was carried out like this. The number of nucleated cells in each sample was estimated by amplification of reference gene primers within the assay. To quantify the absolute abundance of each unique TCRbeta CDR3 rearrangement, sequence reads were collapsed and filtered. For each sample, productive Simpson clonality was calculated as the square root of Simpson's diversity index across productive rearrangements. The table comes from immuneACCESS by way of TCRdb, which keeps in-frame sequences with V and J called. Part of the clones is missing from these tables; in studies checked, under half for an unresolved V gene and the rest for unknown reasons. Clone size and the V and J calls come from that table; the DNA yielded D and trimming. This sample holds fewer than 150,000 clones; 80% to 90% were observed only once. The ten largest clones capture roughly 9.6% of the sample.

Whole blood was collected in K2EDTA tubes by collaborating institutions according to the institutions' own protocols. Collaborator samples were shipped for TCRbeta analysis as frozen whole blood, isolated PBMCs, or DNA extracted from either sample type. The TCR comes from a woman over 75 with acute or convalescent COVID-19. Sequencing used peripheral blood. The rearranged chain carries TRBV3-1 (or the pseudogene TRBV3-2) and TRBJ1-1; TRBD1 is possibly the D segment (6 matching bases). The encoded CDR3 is CASSRFRGQPNTEAFF. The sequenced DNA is TGTGCCAGCAGCCGCTTCCGAGGACAGCCGAACACTGAAGCTTTCTTT.